These 31 T cell receptor beta chains were all obtained from the same sample, sequenced in a study of blood T cell repertoires in COVID-19. Produced via immunoSEQ multiplex PCR; TCRdb's table is partial and in-frame only. Among under 200,000 clones listed, more than 65% were seen once. Sequenced sample: peripheral blood. The origin of the receptors is a woman in her sixties or seventies with COVID-19, enrolled during active disease.

The chain carries TRBV6-5 and TRBJ1-2, with 7 nucleotides matching TRBD1. Germline values: CDR1 MNHEY, CDR2 SVGAGI. The V and J ends lost 6 bases and 14 bases, in that order; junction bases with no gene match: 18. The CDR3 runs 14 residues. In nucleotides, the CDR3 is TGTGCCAGCAGCCCAGGGACAGCTCCGGTTTTTTTGACCTTC. Its translation is CASSPGTAPVFLTF.

The chain uses TRBV19 and TRBJ2-1; TRBD2 agrees at 14 bases. Losses at the gene ends were 7 bases for V and 6 bases for J; bases not matched to a gene: 8. CDR3 length: 16 residues. Germline loops: CDR1 LNHDA, CDR2 SQIVND (reference sequence). This chain's CDR3 is CASTDPTSGRANEQFF. CDR3 bases: TGTGCCAGTACCGACCCGACTAGCGGGAGGGCCAATGAGCAGTTCTTC.

Details on this clone: Other DNA variants within this sample encode the same CDR3. The chain employs TRBV19 and TRBJ1-2; D gene unclear. This CDR3 region has 13 residues. Germline V CDR1 and CDR2: LNHDA, SQIVND (reference sequence). Deletions cut 5 bases from V and 2 bases from J, with 9 bases between. The CDR3 sequence is CASSPRGNYGYTF. The CDR3 nucleotides read TGTGCCAGTAGTCCCCGAGGGAACTATGGCTACACCTTC.

The chain couples TRBV7-6 to TRBJ1-5, with 8 bases identical to TRBD1. Germline V lookup: CDR1 SGHVS, CDR2 FNYEAQ. J gave up 7 bases and V 1 base, and 12 bases lay outside the gene matches. CDR3 length: 17 residues. CDR3 region: CASSLGQGAFLGQPQHF. The DNA for the CDR3 is TGTGCCAGCAGCTTAGGTCAGGGGGCGTTTCTTGGACAGCCCCAGCATTTT. The full variable domain, rest sourced from reference TRBV7-6 and TRBJ1-5, is GAGVSQSPRYKVTKRGQDVALRCDPISGHVSLYWYRQALGQGPEFLTYFNYEAQQDKSGLPNDRFSAERPEGSISTLTIQRTEQRDSAMYRCASSLGQGAFLGQPQHFGDGTRLSIL.

The J gene is TRBJ2-7, the V gene TRBV5-1; 16 bases map to TRBD2. This CDR3 region has 17 residues. Per germline, CDR1 SGHRS and CDR2 YFSETQ. J gave up 2 bases and V 4 bases, and 6 bases lay outside the gene matches. The CDR3 loop is CASSPGLAGGYAYEQYF. The DNA for the CDR3 is TGCGCCAGCAGCCCGGGACTAGCGGGAGGGTACGCCTACGAGCAGTACTTC.

The rearrangement uses TRBV2 and TRBJ2-7; tentatively, D is TRBD1 (6 bases). V was pared by 6 bases and J by 4 bases, with 16 bases between. Germline V gives CDR1 SNHLY, CDR2 FYNNEI. The CDR3 is 14 residues long. CDR3 region: CASRGRDTSYEQYF. Written as DNA, the CDR3 is TGTGCCAGCAGGGGACGGGACACCTCATACGAGCAGTACTTC.

This clone is labeled as medium-sized. The chain links TRBV6-5 to TRBJ1-6, with 8 bases aligning to TRBD1. After removal of 7 bases from V and 7 bases from J, the junction contained 9 bases not matched to a gene. This CDR3 has 15 residues. Germline-derived CDR1 and CDR2 are MNHEY and SVGAGI. The DNA for the CDR3 is TGTGCCAGCACCAAGGACAGGGTGAGGAATTCACCCCTCCACTTT. This gives the protein CASTKDRVRNSPLHF.

The chain combines TRBV14 with TRBJ1-2; 9 bases align to TRBD1. The CDR3 sequence is 16 residues long. J gave up 5 bases and V 3 bases, and 10 bases lay outside the gene matches. Germline lookup yields CDR1 SGHDN and CDR2 FVKESK. CDR3 DNA sequence: TGTGCCAGCAGCCACGGGAACCCGGGACAGGGTTATGGCTACACCTTC. This encodes CASSHGNPGQGYGYTF.

V and J are TRBV6-1 and TRBJ2-1, with TRBD2 matching over 8 bases. Germline V gene sequence: CDR1 MNHNS, CDR2 SASEGT. The CDR3 is made up of 15 amino acids. J gave up 4 bases and V 3 bases, and 5 bases lay outside the gene matches. The DNA for the CDR3 is TGTGCCAGCAGTGAGCTGCGGGGGGCATACAATGAGCAGTTCTTC. Residues: CASSELRGAYNEQFF.

The genes are TRBV9 and TRBJ2-2, with a tentative D call TRBD1 (6 bases). V lost 0 bases and J 0 bases, leaving 12 bases between the germline ends. This CDR3 has 17 amino acids. Per the germline V gene, CDR1 is SGDLS and CDR2 is YYNGEE. For the CDR3, the DNA is TGTGCCAGCAGCGTAGTCCGTGACAGGACGAACACCGGGGAGCTGTTTTTT. Residues: CASSVVRDRTNTGELFF.

The table lists this clone with a few counts. This chain connects TRBV3-1 (or the pseudogene TRBV3-2) to TRBJ2-3; TRBD2 aligns across 7 bases. Germline V CDR1 and CDR2: LGHDT, YNNKEL (reference sequence). The CDR3 is made up of 14 amino acids. Trimming at V came to 3 bases and at J to 5 bases, leaving 5 bases not matched to a gene. The CDR3 DNA sequence: TGTGCCAGCAGCCATGGCGGGAGACAAGATACGCAGTATTTT. The encoded protein is CASSHGGRQDTQYF.

This chain links TRBV6-5 with TRBJ1-3; unclear D gene. This CDR3 comprises 14 residues. Germline-derived CDR1 and CDR2 are MNHEY and SVGAGI. V gave up 6 bases and J gave up 0 bases, with 9 bases separating them. CDR3 sequence (DNA): TGTGCCAGCAGGCTAAGTTTCTCTGGAAACACCATATATTTT. It encodes CASRLSFSGNTIYF.

The V gene is TRBV7-6, the J gene TRBJ2-7; D not resolved. V was cut by 5 bases and J by 0 bases, with 14 bases left in between. Germline V lookup: CDR1 SGHVS, CDR2 FNYEAQ. The CDR3 extends over 15 amino acids. The CDR3 protein is CASSPISHSSYEQYF. The DNA for the CDR3 is TGTGCCAGCAGCCCAATTTCACACAGCTCCTACGAGCAGTACTTC.

This clone was recorded many times. CDR3 nucleotide sequence: TGTGCCAGCAGCTTACTGGGGCTGAAGAACACTGAAGCTTTCTTT. As protein: CASSLLGLKNTEAFF. The rearrangement links TRBV7-9 to TRBJ1-1, with D possibly TRBD1 on 5 matching bases. The V and J ends lost 2 bases and 1 base respectively, with 11 bases between them. Germline values: CDR1 SEHNR, CDR2 FQNEAQ (reference sequence). The CDR3 is made up of 15 amino acids.

This chain connects TRBV28 to TRBJ2-3; TRBD1 agrees at 8 bases. Losses at the gene ends were 6 bases for V and 4 bases for J; bases not matched to a gene: 3. The CDR3 is 13 amino acids. Per the germline V gene, CDR1 is MDHEN and CDR2 is SYDVKM. The CDR3 nucleotides read TGTGCCAGCAGGAGACAGGGGCCAGATACGCAGTATTTT. Amino acids: CASRRQGPDTQYF.

V and J are TRBV11-2 and TRBJ1-2; possible D gene TRBD1, 5 bases. The CDR3 is 13 amino acids. V was trimmed by 4 bases and J by 4 bases, leaving 10 bases between them. Germline V lookup: CDR1 SGHAT, CDR2 FQNNGV. Here the CDR3 reads CASSSAGFYGYTF. The CDR3 nucleotides read TGTGCCAGCAGCTCGGCAGGGTTCTATGGCTACACCTTC.

The J gene is TRBJ1-1, the V gene TRBV28, with D perhaps matching TRBD1 (6 bases). V was cut by 4 bases and J by 1 base, with 10 bases left in between. Germline V lookup: CDR1 MDHEN, CDR2 SYDVKM. The CDR3 is made up of 14 amino acids. The CDR3 region is CASSSRGQNTEAFF. CDR3 nucleotides: TGTGCCAGCAGTTCCAGGGGCCAGAACACTGAAGCTTTCTTT.

This clone was recorded many times. This chain uses TRBV30 with TRBJ2-1; D is uncertain. The germline gives CDR1 GTSNPN, CDR2 SVGIG (reference sequence). The CDR3 is 11 amino acids. Trimming cost V 1 base and J 6 bases, with 4 bases left between them. As DNA, the CDR3 is TGTGCCTGGAGTGGGAGCAATGAGCAGTTCTTC. It yields the protein CAWSGSNEQFF.

The chain uses TRBV28 and TRBJ1-4, with a weak D call TRBD1 (6 bases). The CDR3 length is 14 residues. The germline gives CDR1 MDHEN, CDR2 SYDVKM. V was shortened by 5 bases and J by 3 bases, with 10 bases between the two germline ends. The CDR3 bases are TGTGCCAGCAGTACAGGGTACGCTAATGAAAAACTGTTTTTT. This encodes CASSTGYANEKLFF.

A note on this clone: At the DNA level, this CDR3 is encoded by other sequences in the same sample as well. The J gene is TRBJ2-3, the V gene TRBV11-2, with D unresolved. With 5 bases removed from V and 4 bases from J, the gap between germline ends came to 16 bases. This CDR3 is built from 15 residues. Germline lookup yields CDR1 SGHAT and CDR2 FQNNGV. In DNA, the CDR3 is TGTGCCAGCAGCCTGGTACGAGGTTCCGCAGATACGCAGTATTTT. Amino acid sequence: CASSLVRGSADTQYF.

This clone came up a few times. The chain couples TRBV19 to TRBJ1-5; D gene uncertain. CDR3 length: 15 amino acids. From germline, CDR1 is LNHDA and CDR2 SQIVND (reference sequence). V dropped 1 base and J dropped 0 bases, with 7 bases sitting between them. The CDR3, as DNA: TGTGCCAGTAGTATAGGGGCCGGTAGCAATCAGCCCCAGCATTTT. Translated, it gives CASSIGAGSNQPQHF. The variable domain in full, with the rest retrieved from reference TRBV19 and TRBJ1-5, is DGGITQSPKYLFRKEGQNVTLSCEQNLNHDAMYWYRQDPGQGLRLIYYSQIVNDFQKGDIAEGYSVSREKKESFPLTVTSAQKNPTAFYLCASSIGAGSNQPQHFGDGTRLSIL.

The genes are TRBV5-6 and TRBJ2-3, with 8 bases that match TRBD2. Germline assignment: CDR1 SGHDT and CDR2 YYEEEE. Germline trimming cut 0 bases from V and 4 bases from J; bases unmatched to any gene: 13. The CDR3 contains 18 residues. The CDR3 loop is CASSLETGGKLGADTQYF. DNA of the CDR3: TGTGCCAGCAGCTTGGAAACGGGGGGGAAACTTGGGGCAGATACGCAGTATTTT.

The genes are TRBV14 and TRBJ2-6; 7 bases fit TRBD2. The ends lost 4 bases at V and 6 bases at J; junction bases unmatched: 9. Germline V gene data show CDR1 as SGHDN and CDR2 as FVKESK. The CDR3 runs 16 residues. CDR3 nucleotide sequence: TGTGCCAGCAGCCTTGGGGGGGGTCCGAAGGCCAACGTCCTGACTTTC. This sequence encodes CASSLGGGPKANVLTF.

The V gene is TRBV28, the J gene TRBJ2-7, with 9 bases that match TRBD1. The CDR3 loop spans 15 amino acids. V was pared by 4 bases and J by 3 bases, with 7 bases of the junction left unmatched. Looked up from germline, CDR1 is MDHEN and CDR2 is SYDVKM. This CDR3 is CASSSSGTGHYEQYF. For the CDR3, the DNA is TGTGCCAGCAGTTCGTCCGGGACAGGGCACTACGAGCAGTACTTC.

The rearrangement links TRBV18 to TRBJ1-2; D perhaps matches TRBD1 (5 bases). This CDR3 is built from 13 residues. From germline, CDR1 is KGHSH and CDR2 LQKENI. Trimming stripped 3 bases from V and 9 bases from J, with 14 bases between. CDR3: CASSPRDSESYTF. The CDR3 nucleotides are TGTGCCAGCTCACCCCGGGACTCGGAAAGCTACACCTTC.

This sequence joins TRBV29-1 and TRBJ1-2; 7 nucleotides match TRBD1. The V gene's germline CDR1 is SQVTM and CDR2 ANQGSEA. The CDR3 covers 12 residues. V shed 6 bases and J 6 bases; nucleotides not matched to a gene: 7. For the CDR3, the DNA is TGCAGCGTCGGAACAGGGGTAGATGGCTACACCTTC. Its protein product is CSVGTGVDGYTF.

This clone was recorded only once. CDR3 coding DNA: TGTGCCAGCAACACGTTACGGGCGGGGGGCCCTAATGAGCAGTTCTTC. This gives the protein CASNTLRAGGPNEQFF. J is TRBJ2-1 and V is TRBV27, with 8 bases fitting TRBD2. This CDR3 is 16 amino acids long. The germline CDR1 and CDR2 sequences are MNHEY and SMNVEV (reference sequence). V dropped 7 bases and J dropped 7; count of bases not matched to a gene: 15.

This chain joins TRBV9 and TRBJ2-3; D possibly corresponds to TRBD2 (6 bases). The V gene lost 4 bases and the J gene lost 2 bases, with 17 bases spanning the gap. The V gene's germline CDR1 is SGDLS and CDR2 YYNGEE. This CDR3 has 16 amino acids. The CDR3: CASSQQVGRHTDTQYF. Here the CDR3 DNA reads TGTGCCAGCAGCCAGCAGGTAGGGAGGCACACAGATACGCAGTATTTT.

The rearrangement joins TRBV3-1 (or the pseudogene TRBV3-2) to TRBJ1-6; D gene ambiguous. CDR1 is LGHDT and CDR2 is YNNKEL in the germline V gene (reference sequence). Deletions cut 2 bases from V and 9 bases from J, with 17 bases between. There are 16 residues in the CDR3. The CDR3 is CASSQTDSPRSSPLHF. The CDR3 DNA follows: TGTGCCAGCAGCCAAACGGACTCCCCGAGGAGTTCACCCCTCCACTTT.

V is TRBV28 and J is TRBJ1-6; D gene ambiguous. The CDR3 has 14 amino acids. With 1 base removed from V and 7 bases from J, the gap between germline ends came to 8 bases. Per germline, CDR1 MDHEN and CDR2 SYDVKM. The CDR3 protein is CASSLSARNSPLHF. In nucleotides, the CDR3 is TGTGCCAGCAGTTTATCGGCCAGGAATTCACCCCTCCACTTT.

This sequence joins TRBV30 and TRBJ2-2; 9 bases are shared with TRBD2. The V segment lost 2 bases and the J segment 5 bases; nucleotides outside the gene matches: 0. Germline V CDR1 and CDR2: GTSNPN, SVGIG (reference sequence). The CDR3 contains 13 residues. The CDR3 nucleotides read TGTGCCTGGAGTAGCGGGAGGACCGGGGAGCTGTTTTTT. Translating gives CAWSSGRTGELFF.